This note documents a single TCR beta chain sequence. The antigen is undetermined. This entry comes from a study of T-cell memory formation after mild COVID-19. Turning to the study itself: TCR clusters were mostly confined to one donor each.

The CDR3 is 15 residues long. V dropped 6 bases and J dropped 2 bases, with 17 bases sitting between them. Germline CDR1 reads KGHSH; CDR2 reads LQKENI. Findings and limits, study-wide: Some responding clones appeared in pre-infection memory, suggesting cross-reactive memory joined. CD8+ contracting clones occupied EMRA, while CD4+ ones occupied mainly CM and EM.

The authors produced TCR alpha and TCR beta cDNA libraries with sample barcodes and UMIs by 5'RACE using constant-segment primers. TCRdb reanalysed the 5' RACE reads using MiXCR and keeps one entry per CDR3 protein. Counted here are fewer than 350,000 distinct CDR3 sequences, roughly 15% occurring once; the ten biggest clones make up about a fifth. This chain links TRBV18 with TRBJ2-7, with a tentative D call TRBD2 (7 bases). The sequenced sample consisted of PBMCs or a T cell subset sorted from them (not recorded which). The clonotype was recovered from a man aged 18 to 30 who had mild COVID-19 (a few samples of this study predate the infection). Cell type and time point are not known. The CDR3: CASSPRGGGTYEQYF. The CDR3 DNA reads TGTGCCAGCTCTCCTCGGGGAGGGGGAACCTACGAGCAGTACTTC.